This T cell receptor (beta chain) was captured in a study of cytomegalovirus exposure and HLA in healthy donors. 13 Jbeta primers and 60 Vbeta primers were used for the PCR. Method: immunoSEQ multiplex PCR; TCRdb's copy keeps in-frame clones and lacks some. The sample has fewer than 200,000 clones, roughly 8.7% seen once. The table lists this clone with a few counts. This CDR3 is 14 amino acids long. The V gene's germline CDR1 is SGDLS and CDR2 YYNGEE. V was shortened by 4 bases and J by 8 bases, with 18 bases between the two germline ends. The rearrangement joins TRBV9 to TRBJ1-2; possibly TRBD1 for D (6 bases). The receptor's source is a woman aged 25 to 45 in good health and CMV-seropositive. Sample: PBMCs. The CDR3 protein is CASSRRGGQRGYTF. The CDR3 coding sequence is TGTGCCAGCAGCCGACGGGGGGGGCAGCGGGGCTACACCTTC.